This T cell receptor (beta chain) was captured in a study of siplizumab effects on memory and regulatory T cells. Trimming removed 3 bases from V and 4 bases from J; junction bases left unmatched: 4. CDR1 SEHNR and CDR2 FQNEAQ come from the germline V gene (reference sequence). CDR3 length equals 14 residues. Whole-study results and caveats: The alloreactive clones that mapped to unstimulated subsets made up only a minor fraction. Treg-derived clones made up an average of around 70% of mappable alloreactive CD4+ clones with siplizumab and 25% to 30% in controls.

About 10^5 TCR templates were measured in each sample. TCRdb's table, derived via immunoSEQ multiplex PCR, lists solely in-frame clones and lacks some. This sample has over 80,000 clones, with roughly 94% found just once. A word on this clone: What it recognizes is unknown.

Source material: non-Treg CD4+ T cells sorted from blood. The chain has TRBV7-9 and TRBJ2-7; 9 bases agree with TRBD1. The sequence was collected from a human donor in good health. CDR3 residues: CASSFGDRAYEQYF. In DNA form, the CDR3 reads TGTGCCAGCAGCTTTGGGGACAGGGCTTACGAGCAGTACTTC.